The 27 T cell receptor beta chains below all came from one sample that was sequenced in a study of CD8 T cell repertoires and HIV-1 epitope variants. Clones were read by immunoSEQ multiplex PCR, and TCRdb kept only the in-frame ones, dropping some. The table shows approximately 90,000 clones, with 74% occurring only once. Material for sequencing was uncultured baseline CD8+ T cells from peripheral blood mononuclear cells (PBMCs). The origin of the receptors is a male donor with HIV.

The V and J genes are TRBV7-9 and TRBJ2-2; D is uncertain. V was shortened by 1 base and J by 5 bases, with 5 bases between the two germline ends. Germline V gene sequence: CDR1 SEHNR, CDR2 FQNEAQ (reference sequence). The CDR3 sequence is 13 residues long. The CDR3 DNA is TGTGCCAGCAGCTTAGAGGGAACCGGGGAGCTGTTTTTT. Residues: CASSLEGTGELFF.

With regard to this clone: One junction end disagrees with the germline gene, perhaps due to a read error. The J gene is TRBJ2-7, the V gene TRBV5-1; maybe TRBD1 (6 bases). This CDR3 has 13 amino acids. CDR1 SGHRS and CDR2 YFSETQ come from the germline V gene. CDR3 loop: CASSSDRSYEQYF. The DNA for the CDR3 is TGTGCCAGCAGCAGCGACAGGAGTTACGAGCAGTACTTC. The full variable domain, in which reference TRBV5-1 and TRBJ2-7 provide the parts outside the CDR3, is KAGVTQTPRYLIKTRGQQVTLSCSPISGHRSVSWYQQTPGQGLQFLFEYFSETQRNKGNFPGRFSGRQFSNSRSEMNVSTLELGDSALYLCASSSDRSYEQYFGPGTRLTVT.

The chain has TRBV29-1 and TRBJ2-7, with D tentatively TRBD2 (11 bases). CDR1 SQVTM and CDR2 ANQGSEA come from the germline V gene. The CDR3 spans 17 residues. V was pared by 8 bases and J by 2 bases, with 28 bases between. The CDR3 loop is CSIYRDRGLAVPYEQYF. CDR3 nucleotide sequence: TGCAGCATTTACCGGGACAGGGGACTAGCGGTTCCCTACGAGCAGTACTTC.

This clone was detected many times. Here the CDR3 reads CASSLTGVNEQYF. The CDR3 DNA follows: TGTGCCAGCAGTTTAACAGGGGTCAACGAGCAGTACTTC. This chain connects TRBV28 to TRBJ2-7; 7 nucleotides match TRBD1. CDR3 length: 13 residues. J was trimmed by 5 bases and V by 2 bases; bases with no gene match: 3. Germline V gene sequence: CDR1 MDHEN, CDR2 SYDVKM. The full variable domain, completed using reference TRBV28 and TRBJ2-7, is DVKVTQSSRYLVKRTGEKVFLECVQDMDHENMFWYRQDPGLGLRLIYFSYDVKMKEKGDIPEGYSVSREKKERFSLILESASTNQTSMYLCASSLTGVNEQYFGPGTRLTVT.

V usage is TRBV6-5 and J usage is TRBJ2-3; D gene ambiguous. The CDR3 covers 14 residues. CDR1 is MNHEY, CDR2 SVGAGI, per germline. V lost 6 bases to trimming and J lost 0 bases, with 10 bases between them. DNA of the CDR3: TGTGCCAGCAGGTTTGGCTCTAGCACAGATACGCAGTATTTT. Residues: CASRFGSSTDTQYF.

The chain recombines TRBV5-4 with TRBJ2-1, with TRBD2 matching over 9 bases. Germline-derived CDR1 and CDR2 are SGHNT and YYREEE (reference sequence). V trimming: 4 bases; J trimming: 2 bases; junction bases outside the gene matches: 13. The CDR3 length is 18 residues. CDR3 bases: TGTGCCAGCAGCCGACCGACTCATAGCGGGAGCCCCTACAATGAGCAGTTCTTC. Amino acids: CASSRPTHSGSPYNEQFF.

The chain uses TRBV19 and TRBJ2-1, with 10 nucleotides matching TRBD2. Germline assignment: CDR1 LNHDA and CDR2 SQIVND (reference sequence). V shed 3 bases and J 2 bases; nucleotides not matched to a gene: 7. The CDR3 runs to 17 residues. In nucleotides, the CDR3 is TGTGCCAGTAGTATCAGGGGCCTAGCGGGAGCCTACAATGAGCAGTTCTTC. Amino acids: CASSIRGLAGAYNEQFF.

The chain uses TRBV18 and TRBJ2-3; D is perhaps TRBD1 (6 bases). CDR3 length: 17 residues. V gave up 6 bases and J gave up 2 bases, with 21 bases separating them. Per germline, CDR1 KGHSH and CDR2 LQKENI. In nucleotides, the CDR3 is TGTGCCAGCTCGCTCAGGGGACCAAGAGGGTACACAGATACGCAGTATTTT. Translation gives CASSLRGPRGYTDTQYF.

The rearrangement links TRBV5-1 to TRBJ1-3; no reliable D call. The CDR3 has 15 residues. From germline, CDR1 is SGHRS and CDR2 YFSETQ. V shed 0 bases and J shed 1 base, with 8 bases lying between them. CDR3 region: CASSLALDSGNTIYF. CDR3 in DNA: TGCGCCAGCAGCTTGGCGTTAGATTCTGGAAACACCATATATTTT.

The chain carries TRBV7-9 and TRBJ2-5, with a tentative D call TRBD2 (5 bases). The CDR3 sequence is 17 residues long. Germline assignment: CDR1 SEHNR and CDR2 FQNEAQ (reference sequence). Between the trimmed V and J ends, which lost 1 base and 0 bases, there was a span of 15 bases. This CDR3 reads CASSLGLSGLYQETQYF. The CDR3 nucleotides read TGTGCCAGCAGCTTAGGATTATCGGGGTTGTACCAAGAGACCCAGTACTTC.

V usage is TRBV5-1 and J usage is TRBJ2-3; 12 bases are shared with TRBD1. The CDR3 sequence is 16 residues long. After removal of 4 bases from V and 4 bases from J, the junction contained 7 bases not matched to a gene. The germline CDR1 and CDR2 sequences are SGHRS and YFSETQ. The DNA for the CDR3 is TGCGCCAGCAGCGAACTCGGGACAGGGGGCGCAGATACGCAGTATTTT. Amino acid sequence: CASSELGTGGADTQYF.

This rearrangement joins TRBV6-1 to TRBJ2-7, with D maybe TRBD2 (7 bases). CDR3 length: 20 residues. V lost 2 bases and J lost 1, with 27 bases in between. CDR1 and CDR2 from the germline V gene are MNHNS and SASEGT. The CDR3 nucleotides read TGTGCCAGCAGTGAAAGGGGGGGGAGATTCTGGGGCCCCGAGTCCTACGAGCAGTACTTC. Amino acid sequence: CASSERGGRFWGPESYEQYF.

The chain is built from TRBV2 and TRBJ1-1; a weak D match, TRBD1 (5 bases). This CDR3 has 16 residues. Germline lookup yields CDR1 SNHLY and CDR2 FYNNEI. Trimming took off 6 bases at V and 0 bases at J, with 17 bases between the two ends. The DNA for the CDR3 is TGTGCCAGCAGCGTCGGCAGGGAAAGAATGAACACTGAAGCTTTCTTT. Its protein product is CASSVGRERMNTEAFF.

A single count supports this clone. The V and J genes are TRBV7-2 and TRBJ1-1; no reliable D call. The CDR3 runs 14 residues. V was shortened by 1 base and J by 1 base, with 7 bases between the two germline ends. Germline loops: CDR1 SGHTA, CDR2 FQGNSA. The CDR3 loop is CASSLGHPNTEAFF. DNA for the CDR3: TGTGCCAGCAGCTTAGGACACCCGAACACTGAAGCTTTCTTT. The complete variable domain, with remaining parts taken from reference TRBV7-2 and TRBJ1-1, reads GAGVSQSPSNKVTEKGKDVELRCDPISGHTALYWYRQSLGQGLEFLIYFQGNSAPDKSGLPSDRFSAERTGGSVSTLTIQRTQQEDSAVYLCASSLGHPNTEAFFGQGTRLTVV.

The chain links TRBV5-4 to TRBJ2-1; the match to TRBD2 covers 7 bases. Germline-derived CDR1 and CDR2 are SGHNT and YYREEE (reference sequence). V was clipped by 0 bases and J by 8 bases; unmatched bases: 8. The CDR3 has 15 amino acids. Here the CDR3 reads CASSLARGSADEQFF. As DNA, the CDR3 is TGTGCCAGCAGCTTGGCCCGCGGGAGCGCGGATGAGCAGTTCTTC. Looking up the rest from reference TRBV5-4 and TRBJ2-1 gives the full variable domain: ETGVTQSPTHLIKTRGQQVTLRCSSQSGHNTVSWYQQALGQGPQFIFQYYREEENGRGNFPPRFSGLQFPNYSSELNVNALELDDSALYLCASSLARGSADEQFFGPGTRLTVL.

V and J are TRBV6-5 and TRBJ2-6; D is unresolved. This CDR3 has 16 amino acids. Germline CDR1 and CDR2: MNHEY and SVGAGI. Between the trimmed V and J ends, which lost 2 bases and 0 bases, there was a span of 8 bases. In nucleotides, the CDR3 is TGTGCCAGCAGTTACCCTTCCGTCTCTGGGGCCAACGTCCTGACTTTC. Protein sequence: CASSYPSVSGANVLTF.

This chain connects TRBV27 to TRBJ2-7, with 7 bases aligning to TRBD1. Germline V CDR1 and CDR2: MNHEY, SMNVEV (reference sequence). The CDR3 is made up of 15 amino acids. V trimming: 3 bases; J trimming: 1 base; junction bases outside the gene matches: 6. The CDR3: CASSFQQGSSYEQYF. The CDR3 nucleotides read TGTGCCAGCAGTTTCCAACAGGGGTCGTCCTACGAGCAGTACTTC.

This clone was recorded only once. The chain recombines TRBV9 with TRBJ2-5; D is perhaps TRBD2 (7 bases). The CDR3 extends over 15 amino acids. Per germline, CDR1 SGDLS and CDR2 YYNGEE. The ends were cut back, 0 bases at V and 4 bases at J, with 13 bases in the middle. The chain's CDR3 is CASSVGAGGRETQYF. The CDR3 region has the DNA TGTGCCAGCAGCGTAGGGGCCGGGGGGCGAGAGACCCAGTACTTC.

The chain's CDR3 is CASSGWADQPQHF. CDR3 nucleotides: TGTGCCAGCAGTGGGTGGGCAGATCAGCCCCAGCATTTT. V is TRBV6-1 and J is TRBJ1-5; no clear D gene. Trimming took 4 bases from V and 5 from J, leaving 9 bases between them. This CDR3 has 13 amino acids. The V gene's germline CDR1 is MNHNS and CDR2 SASEGT.

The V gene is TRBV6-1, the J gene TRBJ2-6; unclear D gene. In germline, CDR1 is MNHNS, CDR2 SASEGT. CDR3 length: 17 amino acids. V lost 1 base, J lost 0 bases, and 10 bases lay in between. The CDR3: CASSEVTARSGANVLTF. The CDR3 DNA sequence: TGTGCCAGCAGTGAAGTAACAGCTCGCTCTGGGGCCAACGTCCTGACTTTC.

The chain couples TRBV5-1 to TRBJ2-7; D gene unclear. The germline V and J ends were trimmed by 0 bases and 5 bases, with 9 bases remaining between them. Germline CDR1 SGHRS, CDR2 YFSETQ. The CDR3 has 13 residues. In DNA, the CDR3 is TGCGCCAGCAGCTTGGACTACCGCCACGAGCAGTACTTC. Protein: CASSLDYRHEQYF.

DNA of the CDR3: TGTGCCAGCAGTGAAATCCTGTCCAGCTCCTACGAGCAGTACTTC. It specifies CASSEILSSSYEQYF. The chain is built from TRBV6-1 and TRBJ2-7; D is unresolved. Germline assignment: CDR1 MNHNS and CDR2 SASEGT. The CDR3 runs to 15 residues. V was clipped by 2 bases and J by 0 bases, with 11 bases between them.

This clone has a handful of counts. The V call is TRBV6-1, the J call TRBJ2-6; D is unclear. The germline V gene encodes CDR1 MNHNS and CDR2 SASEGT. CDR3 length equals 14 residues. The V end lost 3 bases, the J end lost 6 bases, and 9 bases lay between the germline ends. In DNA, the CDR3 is TGTGCCAGCAGTGACCCCGTGGAGGCCAACGTCCTGACTTTC. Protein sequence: CASSDPVEANVLTF.

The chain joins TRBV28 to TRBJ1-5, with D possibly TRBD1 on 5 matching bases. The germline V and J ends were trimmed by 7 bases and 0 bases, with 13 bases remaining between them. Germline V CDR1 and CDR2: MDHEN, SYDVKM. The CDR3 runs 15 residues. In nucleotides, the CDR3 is TGTGCCAGCAAGAGGGGCGCGGGTAGCAATCAGCCCCAGCATTTT. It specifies CASKRGAGSNQPQHF.

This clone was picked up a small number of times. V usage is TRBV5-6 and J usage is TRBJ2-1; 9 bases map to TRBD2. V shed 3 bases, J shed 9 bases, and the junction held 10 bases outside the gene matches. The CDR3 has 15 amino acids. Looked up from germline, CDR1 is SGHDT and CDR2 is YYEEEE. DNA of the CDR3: TGTGCCAGCAGCTCAGCGGGAGGTTATTCCAGTGAGCAGTTCTTC. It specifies CASSSAGGYSSEQFF.

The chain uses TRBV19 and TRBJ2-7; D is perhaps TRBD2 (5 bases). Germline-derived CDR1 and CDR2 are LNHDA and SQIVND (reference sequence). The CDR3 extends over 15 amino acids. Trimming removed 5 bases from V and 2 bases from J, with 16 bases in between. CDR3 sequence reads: CASSLRVVGAYEQYF. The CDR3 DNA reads TGTGCCAGTAGTCTCCGGGTAGTCGGGGCCTACGAGCAGTACTTC.

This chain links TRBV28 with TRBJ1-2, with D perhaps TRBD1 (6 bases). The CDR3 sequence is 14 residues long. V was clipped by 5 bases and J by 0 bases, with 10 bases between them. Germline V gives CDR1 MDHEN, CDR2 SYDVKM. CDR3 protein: CASSRGPTNYGYTF. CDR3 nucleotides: TGTGCCAGCAGTCGGGGGCCAACTAACTATGGCTACACCTTC.